This entry is about one TCR beta chain. Its cognate antigen is unknown. The source of the sample is a study of cytomegalovirus exposure and HLA in healthy donors. Broader study findings: Earlier analysis looked at TCR beta V segments, and most were productive about 87% or about 30% of the time. Because they were indistinguishable, some V segments, including TRBV6-2 and TRBV6-3, were excluded.

V was pared by 0 bases and J by 3 bases, with 12 bases between. Germline CDR1 and CDR2: SGHAT and FQNNGV. The CDR3 has 16 amino acids. Donors sampled were nominally healthy, though unrecorded immune exposures were likely. The PCR made use of 60 Vbeta and 13 Jbeta primers. This table comes from immunoSEQ multiplex PCR, and its TCRdb copy is limited to in-frame clones, with some not included. The sample includes some 150,000 clones, roughly 79% of them seen just once. The specimen sequenced was PBMCs. This receptor was taken from a middle-aged man in good health and CMV-seropositive. V is TRBV11-2 and J is TRBJ2-1, with D possibly being TRBD1 (6 bases). In nucleotides, the CDR3 is TGTGCCAGCAGCTTAGAGGGGGCCACTTACTACAATGAGCAGTTCTTC. This codes for CASSLEGATYYNEQFF.